This paragraph reports one T cell receptor beta chain. The CDR3 is 14 residues long. Per the germline V gene, CDR1 is SGHTA and CDR2 is FQGNSA. The record originates from a study of T cells expressing NK-cell markers. Reprocessing the 5' RACE reads, TCRdb reports a single entry for every CDR3 protein and omits DNA. The table lists under 500,000 distinct CDR3 sequences. The gene calls are TRBV7-2 and TRBJ2-7; the D call of TRBD1 rests on TCRdb alone, since no DNA is present to check it. The specimen sequenced was blood T cells: a sorted CD56 or NKG2C T cell subset, CD4+ or CD8+ T cells, or bulk PBMC T cells (not recorded which). The sequence was obtained from a woman aged 18 to 75 in good health. The chain's CDR3 is CASSRTGFSYEQYF. The complete variable domain, with remaining parts taken from reference TRBV7-2 and TRBJ2-7, reads GAGVSQSPSNKVTEKGKDVELRCDPISGHTALYWYRQSLGQGLEFLIYFQGNSAPDKSGLPSDRFSAERTGGSVSTLTIQRTQQEDSAVYLCASSRTGFSYEQYFGPGTRLTVT.